This TCR beta chain appears in the sequencing data of a study of beta chain features in type 1 diabetes. Post-sort purity exceeded 95% for all sorted populations. Expressed TCRB transcripts were sequenced because the entire RNA isolate underwent reverse transcription. Naive, central memory and regulatory T cell samples yielded a few million reads on average. Generated by immunoSEQ multiplex PCR, the TCRdb table keeps only in-frame clones and is missing some. Here the sample spans about 660,000 clones, roughly 13% being singletons. The germline gives CDR1 SGHTS, CDR2 YDEGEE. V lost 6 bases and J 2 bases, leaving 13 bases between the germline ends. The CDR3 has 14 residues. This clone has more than one count but fewer than ten. As yet, its antigen is unknown. Notes on the study in general: Here, the possible influence of HLA type (on TCRB rearrangement) remained unresolved. Shortening that was moderate but significant affected the TCRB CDR3s of Type 1 diabetes patients in all four CD4+ subsets.

The TCR was taken from a man aged 18 to 30 with type 1 diabetes. The chain is built from TRBV5-8 and TRBJ2-3, with a possible D match to TRBD2 (7 bases). The source material was naive CD4+ T cells from blood. This CDR3 is CASTRGAYTDTQYF. CDR3 nucleotide sequence: TGTGCCAGCACCCGGGGGGCCTACACAGATACGCAGTATTTT.